This T cell receptor (beta chain) derives from a study of Ad26.COV2.S vaccination and SARS-CoV-2 variants. On the study more broadly: Intramuscular Ad26.COV2.S doses were given once or twice, 56 days apart.

Treatment: some 19 received Ad26.COV2.S at low or high dose, single or two shots; roughly 5 received placebo; per-sample allocation not given. Sampling took place 63 days after the first vaccine or placebo injection. This vaccine is an Ad26 vector that expresses the Wuhan-strain SARS-CoV-2 spike. Produced via immunoSEQ multiplex PCR; TCRdb's table is partial and in-frame only. Of roughly 400,000 clones in the sample, roughly 87% were seen once. V was pared by 5 bases and J by 5 bases, with 11 bases of the junction left unmatched. There are 15 residues in the CDR3. The germline V gene has CDR1 MGHRA and CDR2 YSYEKL.

The chain carries TRBV4-1 and TRBJ2-5; 7 nucleotides agree with TRBD1. The material sequenced was peripheral blood, taken in a trial of Ad26.COV2.S vaccine versus placebo. The sequence derives from a person aged 18-60 years who received the Ad26.COV2.S COVID-19 vaccine or a placebo. The chain's CDR3 is CASSYRQGLWETQYF. The CDR3 DNA follows: TGCGCCAGCAGCTATCGACAGGGCCTGTGGGAGACCCAGTACTTC.